This entry concerns a single TCR beta chain. Its specificity is not known. The data stem from a study of OX40 agonist ivuxolimab in advanced cancers. Study results and caveats: The 0.1-3.0 mg/kg partial responders had among the lowest clonal expansion. Expanded peripheral T cell antigen specificity was not determined. CD8+ T cells showed, on average, more clonal expansion than CD4+ cells.

The data were produced by immunoSEQ multiplex PCR, yet TCRdb's version contains in-frame clones alone and is incomplete. The sample comprises tens of thousands of clones, 70% to 90% of which are singletons, and 11% to 15% rests with the top ten. Germline values: CDR1 LNHDA, CDR2 SQIVND (reference sequence). The CDR3 length is 14 residues. Trimming removed 2 bases from V and 4 bases from J, with 8 bases in between. The timepoints at which blood was sampled were baseline, cycle 4 day 1, and cycle 7 day 1. The clonotype comes from an adult with an advanced solid tumor such as melanoma, head and neck, liver or kidney cancer. The chain employs TRBV19 and TRBJ2-2; D is perhaps TRBD2 (5 bases). The sequencing used CD4+ or CD8+ T cells sorted from blood, collected in a trial of the OX40 agonist ivuxolimab. Here the CDR3 DNA reads TGTGCCAGTAGTATACGGGGTATCACCGGGGAGCTGTTTTTT. This codes for CASSIRGITGELFF.